Below are 7 T cell receptor beta chains sequenced from a single sample in a study of OX40 agonist ivuxolimab in advanced cancers. TCRdb's table, derived via immunoSEQ multiplex PCR, lists solely in-frame clones and lacks some. The sample lists tens of thousands of clones; roughly 91% were seen once. The sequencing used CD4+ or CD8+ T cells sorted from blood, collected in a trial of the OX40 agonist ivuxolimab. The origin of the receptors is an adult with an advanced solid tumor such as melanoma, head and neck, liver or kidney cancer.

Concerning this clone: At one end the junction does not follow the germline gene, possibly because of a read error. The J gene is TRBJ2-7, the V gene TRBV5-3; 7 bases fit TRBD2. TRBV5-3 belongs to the ORF category, with a function that is uncertain. This CDR3 has 15 residues. This CDR3 is CASSWGGSSSYEQYF. Here the CDR3 DNA reads TGTGCCAGCAGCTGGGGGGGATCCAGCTCCTACGAGCAGTACTTC.

The V call is TRBV10-3, the J call TRBJ1-4; D is unresolved. The CDR3 contains 14 residues. In germline, CDR1 is ENHRY, CDR2 SYGVKD. Trimming pared 4 bases from V and 7 bases from J, leaving 13 bases between. CDR3 sequence (DNA): TGTGCCATCAGTGCGACGAGGGCACTTGAAAAACTGTTTTTT. Translated, it gives CAISATRALEKLFF.

For the CDR3, the DNA is TGTGCCAGCGGGACGGGGACAGCCCAAGAGACCCAGTACTTC. Its protein product is CASGTGTAQETQYF. The rearrangement joins TRBV7-3 to TRBJ2-5; 7 nucleotides line up with TRBD1. The trim removed 8 bases at V and 1 base at J, leaving 7 bases unmatched. The germline gives CDR1 SGHTA, CDR2 FQGTGA. There are 14 residues in the CDR3.

This clone was detected a few times. The J gene is TRBJ1-3, the V gene TRBV18, with D unclear. CDR1 and CDR2 from the germline V gene are KGHSH and LQKENI. The CDR3 consists of 17 residues. V lost 3 bases and J lost 2, with 17 bases in between. The CDR3 DNA follows: TGTGCCAGCTCACCCGACCGTGCTGTCCCAACTGGAAACACCATATATTTT. Translation: CASSPDRAVPTGNTIYF.

CDR3 DNA sequence: TGTGCCAGTCAGGGGCCAGATACGCAGTATTTT. Its protein is CASQGPDTQYF. This sequence joins TRBV6-1 and TRBJ2-3, with a weak D call TRBD1 (6 bases). This CDR3 spans 11 amino acids. V gave up 9 bases and J gave up 4 bases, with 8 bases separating them. Germline V gene lookup returns CDR1 MNHNS and CDR2 SASEGT.

In DNA form, the CDR3 reads TGTGCCAGCAGTGGGACAGATAACTATGGCTACACCTTC. This codes for CASSGTDNYGYTF. This chain links TRBV25-1 with TRBJ1-2; perhaps TRBD1 as D (6 bases). V was cut by 4 bases and J by 1 base, with 7 bases left in between. Germline loops: CDR1 MGHDK, CDR2 SYGVNS. This CDR3 region has 13 residues.

This sequence joins TRBV5-1 and TRBJ1-6; D not resolved. The CDR3 loop spans 15 amino acids. The ends were cut back, 4 bases at V and 0 bases at J, with 8 bases in the middle. CDR1 is SGHRS, CDR2 YFSETQ, per germline. The CDR3 sequence is CASSPDGSYNSPLHF. CDR3 coding DNA: TGCGCCAGCAGCCCCGATGGCTCCTATAATTCACCCCTCCACTTT.